The rows below give T cell receptor beta chains drawn from one sample of a study of response to subunit inactivated influenza vaccine. TCRdb ran MiXCR on the RT-PCR reads and lists one entry per CDR3 protein. The sample records about 610,000 distinct CDR3 sequences, less than 15% being singletons. The sample was PBMCs from blood, taken about 11 days after vaccination. Receptor source: a man aged 50 or older who received an inactivated influenza vaccine. The CDR3 runs from the conserved cysteine through the conserved F or W. The D gene is left open where the match is weak. Clone size is not always given. Where it is, it says once, few, many or a class for expanded clones.

v_call	clone_size	j_call	d_call	cdr3_nt	cdr3_aa
TRBV29-1	few	TRBJ2-7	TRBD1	TGCAGCGTTGAGGGACAGTCAACCTACGAGCAGTACTTC	CSVEGQSTYEQYF
TRBV7-8	.	TRBJ2-3	TRBD2	TGTGCCAGCAGCTCACTTAGCGGGAGATCTACAGATACGCAGTATTTT	CASSSLSGRSTDTQYF
TRBV5-5	many	TRBJ2-5	.	TGTGCCAGCAGCTTGGAATTACAGGGCCCTTACCAAGAGACCCAGTACTTC	CASSLELQGPYQETQYF
TRBV4-3	many	TRBJ2-5	TRBD2	TGTGCCAGCAGCCAGGGACTAGCGGAGACCCAGTACTTC	CASSQGLAETQYF
TRBV29-1	.	TRBJ2-7	TRBD2	TGCAGCGTTGTAGCGGGCACCTACGAGCAGTACTTC	CSVVAGTYEQYF
TRBV10-3	many	TRBJ2-3	.	TGTGCCATCAGTGAACAACTAGTGACAGATACGCAGTATTTT	CAISEQLVTDTQYF
TRBV6-4	.	TRBJ2-3	TRBD2	TGTGCCAGCAGTGGACTAGCGGGATCCAGCACAGATACGCAGTATTTT	CASSGLAGSSTDTQYF
TRBV28	once	TRBJ2-5	TRBD1	TGTGCCAGCAGACCCATTTTTTCCCCGGGACAGGGGGCCGGGGAGACCCAGTACTTC	CASRPIFSPGQGAGETQYF
TRBV27	.	TRBJ2-4	.	TGTGCCAGCAGTTTATCAAGGGGTTCGGACATTCAGTACTTC	CASSLSRGSDIQYF
TRBV5-5	few	TRBJ2-5	TRBD2	TGTGCCAGCAGACCGGGACTAGCGATAGAGACCCAGTACTTC	CASRPGLAIETQYF
TRBV7-3	many	TRBJ2-1	.	TGTGCCAGCAGCTTACCCACGACCGATGAGCAGTTCTTC	CASSLPTTDEQFF
TRBV12-3/TRBV12-4	few	TRBJ2-3	TRBD2	TGTGCCAGCAGCCGCGCGCGGGGGGTTAGCACAGATACGCAGTATTTT	CASSRARGVSTDTQYF
TRBV3-1	many	TRBJ2-7	TRBD1	TGTGCCAGCAGCCAACCGGGACAGGGCTCCTACGAGCAGTACTTC	CASSQPGQGSYEQYF
TRBV7-2	.	TRBJ1-1	.	TGTGCCAGCAGCTTAGGGGCCTGGGATAACATGAACACTGAAGCTTTCTTT	CASSLGAWDNMNTEAFF
TRBV7-3	many	TRBJ2-2	.	TGTGCCAGCAGCTGGGGGACGGCGAACACCGGGGAGCTGTTTTTT	CASSWGTANTGELFF
TRBV5-1	.	TRBJ1-3	.	TGCGCCAGCAGCGTCTCCGGGACCTCTGGAAACACCATATATTTT	CASSVSGTSGNTIYF
TRBV20-1	many	TRBJ2-7	.	TGCAGTGCCAGACCCGGGGCCGGCGAGCAGTACTTC	CSARPGAGEQYF
TRBV11-2	few	TRBJ2-6	TRBD1	TGTGCCAGCAGCTTAGGACAGGGGAGCTCTGGGGCCAACGTCCTGACTTTC	CASSLGQGSSGANVLTF
TRBV30	few	TRBJ2-1	.	TGTGCCTGGAGTGTAACCCGCAACTTCCGCGGGAACAATGAGCAGTTCTTC	CAWSVTRNFRGNNEQFF
TRBV20-1	many	TRBJ1-2	.	TGCAGTGCCGGCCGAGGGCGCTTTTATGGCTACACCTTC	CSAGRGRFYGYTF